These 20 T cell receptor beta chains share one sample of origin, sequenced in a study of graft-versus-host responses after intestinal transplantation. These TCRs' antigens remain unknown. Generated by immunoSEQ multiplex PCR, the TCRdb table keeps only in-frame clones and is missing some. Altogether 40,000 to 45,000 clones are present, 95% being singletons, with the ten largest covering more than 0.45%. The starting material was unstimulated CD8+ T cells sorted from spleen or lymph node cells, obtained before transplant. All receptors come from a human donor who was the organ donor for an intestinal transplant.

The chain has TRBV11-2 and TRBJ2-1; the match to TRBD2 covers 9 bases. CDR1 is SGHAT and CDR2 is FQNNGV in the germline V gene. The junction had 5 bases not matched to a gene; V was cut back by 8 bases and J by 6 bases. There are 13 residues in the CDR3. The CDR3 sequence is CASSPGLANEQFF. CDR3 in DNA: TGTGCCAGCTCGCCGGGACTAGCCAATGAGCAGTTCTTC. The whole variable domain, remainder taken from reference TRBV11-2 and TRBJ2-1, is EAGVAQSPRYKIIEKRQSVAFWCNPISGHATLYWYQQILGQGPKLLIQFQNNGVVDDSQLPKDRFSAERLKGVDSTLKIQPAKLEDSAVYLCASSPGLANEQFFGPGTRLTVL.

This clone was recorded once. The chain carries TRBV27 and TRBJ2-5; D is possibly TRBD1 (5 bases). Gene TRBJ2-7 matches the end of the DNA better, so the J call may be wrong. The CDR3 runs to 14 residues. Germline CDR1 and CDR2: MNHEY and SMNVEV (reference sequence). The CDR3 protein is CASSGAAVAYEQYF. The CDR3 nucleotides are TGTGCCAGCAGTGGGGCGGCGGTGGCCTACGAGCAGTACTTC.

This sequence joins TRBV4-3 and TRBJ2-3, with D possibly being TRBD1 or TRBD2 (6 bases each). Germline CDR1 is LGHNA and CDR2 is YSLEER. This CDR3 region has 17 residues. Trimming pared 0 bases from V and 0 bases from J, leaving 13 bases between. CDR3 nucleotides: TGCGCCAGCAGCCAAGATGGAGGGGGGCCTAGCACAGATACGCAGTATTTT. Protein sequence: CASSQDGGGPSTDTQYF.

This clone was recorded only once. The chain couples TRBV19 to TRBJ2-1; the match to TRBD1 covers 7 bases. This CDR3 region has 14 residues. CDR1 is LNHDA, CDR2 SQIVND, per germline (reference sequence). V shed 1 base, J shed 5 bases, and the junction held 2 bases outside the gene matches. The CDR3 nucleotides are TGTGCCAGTAGTATAGGGACAGGAAACAATGAGCAGTTCTTC. Amino acids: CASSIGTGNNEQFF.

The V and J genes are TRBV5-5 and TRBJ1-5, with no clear D. Germline V CDR1 and CDR2: SGHKS, YYEKEE (reference sequence). V was clipped by 1 base and J by 4 bases, with 9 bases between them. There are 14 residues in the CDR3. The CDR3 here is CASSLLAANQPQHF. The CDR3 region has the DNA TGTGCCAGCAGCTTGTTGGCAGCAAATCAGCCCCAGCATTTT. Together with reference TRBV5-5 and TRBJ1-5, the CDR3 gives the full variable domain: DAGVTQSPTHLIKTRGQQVTLRCSPISGHKSVSWYQQVLGQGPQFIFQYYEKEERGRGNFPDRFSARQFPNYSSELNVNALLLGDSALYLCASSLLAANQPQHFGDGTRLSIL.

The CDR3 DNA sequence: TGTGCCAGCAGCTTAGAGTGGGACATCGCTGAAGCTTTCTTT. Encoded protein: CASSLEWDIAEAFF. The V gene is TRBV7-6, the J gene TRBJ1-1, with D maybe TRBD1 (6 bases). CDR3 length: 14 residues. Per germline, CDR1 SGHVS and CDR2 FNYEAQ. The ends were cut back, 1 base at V and 6 bases at J, with 12 bases in the middle.

The chain combines TRBV5-4 with TRBJ2-5; 11 bases are a match to TRBD1. The V segment lost 3 bases and the J segment 5 bases; nucleotides outside the gene matches: 9. Germline V CDR1 and CDR2: SGHNT, YYREEE (reference sequence). This CDR3 region has 16 residues. The CDR3 DNA reads TGTGCCAGCAGCTCTCAGGACAGGGGGCTGATGGAGACCCAGTACTTC. Protein sequence: CASSSQDRGLMETQYF.

This chain joins TRBV6-1 and TRBJ2-5; D unclear. Germline CDR1 is MNHNS and CDR2 is SASEGT. The CDR3 has 15 residues. V was trimmed by 6 bases and J by 1 base, leaving 15 bases between them. The CDR3 region has the DNA TGTGCCAGCAGGCGACACTTAGGTGTCCAAGAGACCCAGTACTTC. Its translation: CASRRHLGVQETQYF.

This chain links TRBV6-5 with TRBJ1-2, with 9 bases fitting TRBD1. In germline, CDR1 is MNHEY, CDR2 SVGAGI. V trimming: 2 bases; J trimming: 8 bases; junction bases outside the gene matches: 6. This CDR3 is 14 amino acids long. The CDR3 protein is CASSYAGTGHGYTF. The CDR3 nucleotides read TGTGCCAGCAGTTACGCCGGGACAGGGCACGGCTACACCTTC.

J is TRBJ2-1 and V is TRBV9; TRBD1 matches at 8 bases. The CDR3 is 14 residues long. J was trimmed by 3 bases and V by 4 bases; bases with no gene match: 3. Per the germline V gene, CDR1 is SGDLS and CDR2 is YYNGEE. CDR3 loop: CASSLQGDYNEQFF. The CDR3 nucleotides are TGTGCCAGCAGCTTACAGGGGGACTACAATGAGCAGTTCTTC.

The V call is TRBV10-3, the J call TRBJ2-5; D is undetermined. The end of the DNA is better explained by TRBJ2-7, so the J call may be wrong. The CDR3 length is 18 residues. Germline CDR1 reads ENHRY; CDR2 reads SYGVKD. The CDR3 nucleotides read TGTGCCATCAGTGAGTCGACCAATGAGCTAATAGGGTCCTACGAGCAGTACTTC. Its translation: CAISESTNELIGSYEQYF.

This clone has more than one count but fewer than ten. The gene calls are TRBV19 and TRBJ2-7; the D is unclear. V gave up 8 bases and J gave up 2 bases, with 16 bases separating them. Germline-derived CDR1 and CDR2 are LNHDA and SQIVND (reference sequence). This CDR3 has 14 amino acids. The CDR3 here is CASSPLAGTYEQYF. In nucleotides, the CDR3 is TGTGCCAGTTCCCCCTTGGCAGGCACCTACGAGCAGTACTTC.

In DNA, the CDR3 is TGTGCCAGCAGCTTAGGCGAGACCCAGTACTTC. Amino acids: CASSLGETQYF. The genes are TRBV11-1 and TRBJ2-5; D call uncertain. The CDR3 length is 11 residues. Trimming removed 1 base from V and 5 bases from J, with 2 bases in between. Germline loops: CDR1 SGHAT, CDR2 FQDESV (reference sequence).

This sequence joins TRBV4-3 and TRBJ2-5; TRBD2 agrees at 13 bases. CDR1 and CDR2 from the germline V gene are LGHNA and YSLEER. The CDR3 is 18 residues long. V lost 2 bases, J lost 0 bases, and 6 bases stayed unmatched. This CDR3 reads CASSQRTSGGLYQETQYF. The CDR3 bases are TGCGCCAGCAGCCAACGGACTAGCGGGGGTCTGTACCAAGAGACCCAGTACTTC.

The V gene is TRBV4-3, the J gene TRBJ2-7, with D uncertain. Trimming cost V 0 bases and J 3 bases, with 9 bases left between them. The CDR3 runs to 14 residues. Germline V gene sequence: CDR1 LGHNA, CDR2 YSLEER. The CDR3 region has the DNA TGCGCCAGCAGCCAAGATCGAACAGACTACGAGCAGTACTTC. Its translation is CASSQDRTDYEQYF.

The V call is TRBV5-1, the J call TRBJ1-6, with no clear D. The germline CDR1 and CDR2 sequences are SGHRS and YFSETQ. The CDR3 has 17 amino acids. V was pared by 0 bases and J by 0 bases, with 10 bases between. CDR3 loop: CASSLGPSLSYNSPLHF. The CDR3 region has the DNA TGCGCCAGCAGCTTGGGGCCCAGCCTCTCCTATAATTCACCCCTCCACTTT.

The V and J genes are TRBV14 and TRBJ2-7; no clear D. CDR1 and CDR2 from the germline V gene are SGHDN and FVKESK. V was pared by 0 bases and J by 5 bases, with 5 bases between. The CDR3 contains 12 residues. The CDR3 DNA reads as TGTGCCAGCAGCCAAGATGAGGACGAGCAGTACTTC. The encoded protein is CASSQDEDEQYF.

J is TRBJ2-3 and V is TRBV6-5; perhaps TRBD2 as D (5 bases). V shed 5 bases and J shed 6 bases, with 12 bases lying between them. CDR1 is MNHEY, CDR2 SVGAGI, per germline. The CDR3 runs to 13 residues. CDR3 amino acids: CASSTLAWDTQYF. CDR3 in DNA: TGTGCCAGCAGTACTCTAGCATGGGATACGCAGTATTTT.

The chain recombines TRBV29-1 with TRBJ1-4; D possibly corresponds to TRBD1 (6 bases). V was trimmed by 7 bases and J by 7 bases, leaving 10 bases between them. This CDR3 has 11 amino acids. The germline gives CDR1 SQVTM, CDR2 ANQGSEA. The CDR3 DNA sequence: TGCAGCGGATTGGGGGCTGAAAAACTGTTTTTT. Residues: CSGLGAEKLFF.

This chain links TRBV4-1 with TRBJ2-2, with TRBD2 identical over 9 bases. This CDR3 contains 17 residues. The V gene end was trimmed by 1 base and the J gene end by 8 bases; junction bases not matched to a gene: 11. Germline CDR1 is MGHRA and CDR2 is YSYEKL. The CDR3 here is CASSQGLADRAVGELFF. The CDR3 DNA sequence: TGCGCCAGCAGCCAAGGACTAGCGGATCGGGCGGTAGGGGAGCTGTTTTTT.